This T cell receptor beta chain was sequenced during a study of shared clonotypes between healthy human individuals. Profiling relied on immunoSEQ multiplex PCR, and the TCRdb table lists in-frame clones only, not all of them. This sample has 2 million to 3 million clones; approximately 94% occur once, and the top ten carry about 0.13%. The CDR3 runs to 15 residues. Trimming at V came to 5 bases and at J to 6 bases, leaving 11 bases not matched to a gene. Per the germline V gene, CDR1 is MDHEN and CDR2 is SYDVKM. In regard to this clone: Its specificity is unknown.

In the CD4+ fraction, cells were divided into CD45RA+ naive and CD45RA-negative memory subsets. Overall study findings and caveats: Sampling used blood alone; tissue repertoires probably differ.

Input material: naive CD4+ T cells sorted from blood. The subset here: CD45RA+ positively selected. The chain uses TRBV28 and TRBJ1-2; 8 bases are a match to TRBD1. This receptor was obtained from a young man in good health. The CDR3 DNA follows: TGTGCCAGCAGTCCGGGGGACAGGCAAATCCATGGCTACACCTTC. Translating gives CASSPGDRQIHGYTF.